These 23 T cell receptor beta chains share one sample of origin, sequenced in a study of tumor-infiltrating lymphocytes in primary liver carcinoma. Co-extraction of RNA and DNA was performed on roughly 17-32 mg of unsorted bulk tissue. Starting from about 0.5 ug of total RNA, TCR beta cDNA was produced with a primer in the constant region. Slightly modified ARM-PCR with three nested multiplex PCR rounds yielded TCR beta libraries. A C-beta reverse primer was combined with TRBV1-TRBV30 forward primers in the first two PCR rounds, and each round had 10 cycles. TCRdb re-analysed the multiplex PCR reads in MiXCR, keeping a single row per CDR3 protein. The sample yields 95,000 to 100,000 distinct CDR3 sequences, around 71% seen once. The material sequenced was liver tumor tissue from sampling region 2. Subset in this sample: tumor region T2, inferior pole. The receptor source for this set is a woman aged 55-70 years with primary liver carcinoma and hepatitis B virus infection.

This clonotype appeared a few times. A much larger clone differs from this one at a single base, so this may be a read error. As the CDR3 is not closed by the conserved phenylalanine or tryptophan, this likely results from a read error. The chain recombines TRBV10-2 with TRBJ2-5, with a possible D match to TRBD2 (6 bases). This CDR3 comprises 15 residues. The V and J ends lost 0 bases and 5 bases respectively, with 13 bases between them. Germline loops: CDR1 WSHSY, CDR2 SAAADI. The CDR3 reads CASSESVGLRETQYS. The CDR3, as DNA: TGCGCCAGCAGTGAGTCGGTGGGACTTAGGGAGACCCAGTACTCC.

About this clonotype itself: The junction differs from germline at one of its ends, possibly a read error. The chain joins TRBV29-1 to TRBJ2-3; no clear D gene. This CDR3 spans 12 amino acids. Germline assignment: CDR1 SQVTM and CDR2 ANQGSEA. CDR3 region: CSVGRSRDTQYF. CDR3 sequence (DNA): TGCAGTGTTGGAAGGAGCAGAGATACGCAGTATTTT.

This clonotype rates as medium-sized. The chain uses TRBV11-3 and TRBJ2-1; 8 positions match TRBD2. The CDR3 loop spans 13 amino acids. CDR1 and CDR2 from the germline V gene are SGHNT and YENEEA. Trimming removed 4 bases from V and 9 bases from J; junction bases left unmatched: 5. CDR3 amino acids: CASSSRLALEQFF. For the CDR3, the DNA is TGTGCCAGCAGCTCACGACTAGCGCTTGAGCAGTTCTTC.

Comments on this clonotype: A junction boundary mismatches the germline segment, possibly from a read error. CDR3 amino acids: CSAEGGSEAFF. CDR3 in DNA: TGCAGCGCGGAGGGTGGTTCTGAGGCTTTCTTT. The genes are TRBV29-1 and TRBJ1-1; D ambiguous. CDR1 is SQVTM, CDR2 ANQGSEA, per germline. There are 11 residues in the CDR3.

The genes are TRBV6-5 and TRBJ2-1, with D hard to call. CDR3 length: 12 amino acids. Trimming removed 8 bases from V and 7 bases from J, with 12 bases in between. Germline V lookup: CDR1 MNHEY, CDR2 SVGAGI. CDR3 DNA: TGTGCCAGCGGAGACATGGCGAATGAGCAGTTCTTC. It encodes CASGDMANEQFF.

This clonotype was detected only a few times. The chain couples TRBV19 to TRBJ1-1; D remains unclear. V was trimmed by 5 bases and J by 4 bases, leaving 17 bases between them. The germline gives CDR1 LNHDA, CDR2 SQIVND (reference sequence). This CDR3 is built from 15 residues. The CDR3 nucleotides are TGTGCCAGTAGTCCACGTGTTGCGGGATCCACTGAAGCTTTCTTT. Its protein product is CASSPRVAGSTEAFF.

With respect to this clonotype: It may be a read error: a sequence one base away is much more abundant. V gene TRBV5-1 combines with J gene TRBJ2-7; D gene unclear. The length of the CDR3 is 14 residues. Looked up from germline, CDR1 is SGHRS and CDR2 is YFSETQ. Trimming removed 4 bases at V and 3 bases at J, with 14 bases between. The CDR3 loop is CASSPEAYRYEQYF. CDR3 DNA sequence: TGCGCCAGCAGCCCTGAGGCCTACCGCTACGAGCAGTACTTC.

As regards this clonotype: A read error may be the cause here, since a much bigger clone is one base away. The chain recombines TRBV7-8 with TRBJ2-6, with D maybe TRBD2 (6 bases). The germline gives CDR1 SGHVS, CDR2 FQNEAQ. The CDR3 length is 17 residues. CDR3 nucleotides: TGTGCCAGGAGCTTAGCGGCGTGGAGCTCTGGGGCCAACGTCCTGACTTTC. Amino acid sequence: CARSLAAWSSGANVLTF. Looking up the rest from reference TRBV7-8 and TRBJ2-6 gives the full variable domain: GAGVSQSPRYKVAKRGQDVALRCDPISGHVSLFWYQQALGQGPEFLTYFQNEAQLDKSGLPSDRFFAERPEGSVSTLKIQRTQQEDSAVYLCARSLAAWSSGANVLTFGAGSRLTVL.

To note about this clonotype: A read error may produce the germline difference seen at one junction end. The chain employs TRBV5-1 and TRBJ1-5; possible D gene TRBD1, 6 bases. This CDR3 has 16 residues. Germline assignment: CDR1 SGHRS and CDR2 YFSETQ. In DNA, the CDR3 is TGCGCCAGCAGCCCAGGGGACTTTGGTATAAGTCAGCCCCGGCATTTT. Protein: CASSPGDFGISQPRHF.

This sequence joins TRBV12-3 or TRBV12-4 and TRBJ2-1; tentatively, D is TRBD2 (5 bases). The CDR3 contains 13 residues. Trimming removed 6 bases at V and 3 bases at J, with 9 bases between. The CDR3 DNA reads TGTGCCAGCAGACCCGGGGACTACAATGAGCAGTTCTTC. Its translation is CASRPGDYNEQFF.

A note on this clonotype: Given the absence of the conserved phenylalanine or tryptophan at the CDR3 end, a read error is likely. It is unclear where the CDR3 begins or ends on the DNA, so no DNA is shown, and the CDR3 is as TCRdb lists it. The CDR3: CASNLDIGGREYL. The chain couples TRBV11-2 to TRBJ2-5; the tabulated D call, TRBD1, remains unverified against the DNA. The CDR3 numbers 13 amino acids, ends counted. Germline loops: CDR1 SGHAT, CDR2 FQNNGV.

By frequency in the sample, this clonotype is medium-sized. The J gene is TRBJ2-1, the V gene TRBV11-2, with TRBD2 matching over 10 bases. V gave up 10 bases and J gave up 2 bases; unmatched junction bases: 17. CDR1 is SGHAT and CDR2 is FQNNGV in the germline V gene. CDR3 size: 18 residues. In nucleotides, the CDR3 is TGTGCCACCTCGGTGGCTAGCGGGAGCGGGCCCCCCTACAATGAGCAGTTCTTC. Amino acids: CATSVASGSGPPYNEQFF.

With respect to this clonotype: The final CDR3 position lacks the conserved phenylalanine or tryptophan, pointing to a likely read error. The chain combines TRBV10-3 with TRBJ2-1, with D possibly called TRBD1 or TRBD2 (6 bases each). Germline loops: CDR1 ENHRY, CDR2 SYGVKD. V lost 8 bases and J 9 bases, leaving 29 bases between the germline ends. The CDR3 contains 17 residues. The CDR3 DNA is TGTGCCATCGACCAAGGGGGGAAGAGGGGGAAAATCAGTGAGCAGTTCTTA. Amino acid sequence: CAIDQGGKRGKISEQFL.

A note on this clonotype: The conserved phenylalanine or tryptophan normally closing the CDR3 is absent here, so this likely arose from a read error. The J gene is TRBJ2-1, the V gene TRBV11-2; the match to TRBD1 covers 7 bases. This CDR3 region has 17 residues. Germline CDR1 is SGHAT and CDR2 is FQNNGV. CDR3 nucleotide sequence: TGTGCCAGAAGCTTACGACCGGGACAGAGATTCTACAATGAGCAGTTCCTT. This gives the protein CARSLRPGQRFYNEQFL.

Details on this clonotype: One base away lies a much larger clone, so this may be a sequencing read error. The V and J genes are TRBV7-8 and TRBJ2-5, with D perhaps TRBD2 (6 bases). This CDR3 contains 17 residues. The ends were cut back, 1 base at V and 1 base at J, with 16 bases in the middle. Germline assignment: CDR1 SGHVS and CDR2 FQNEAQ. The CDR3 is CASSLVVGGLSQETQYF. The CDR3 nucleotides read TGTGCCAGCAGCTTAGTAGTGGGAGGCTTATCCCAAGAGACCCAGTACTTC.

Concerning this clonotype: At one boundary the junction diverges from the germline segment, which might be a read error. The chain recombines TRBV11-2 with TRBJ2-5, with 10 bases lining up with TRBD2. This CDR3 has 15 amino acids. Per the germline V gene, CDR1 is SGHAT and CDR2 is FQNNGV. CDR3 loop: CASNASGTSEGNQHF. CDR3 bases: TGTGCCAGCAACGCATCCGGGACTAGCGAGGGAAACCAGCACTTC.

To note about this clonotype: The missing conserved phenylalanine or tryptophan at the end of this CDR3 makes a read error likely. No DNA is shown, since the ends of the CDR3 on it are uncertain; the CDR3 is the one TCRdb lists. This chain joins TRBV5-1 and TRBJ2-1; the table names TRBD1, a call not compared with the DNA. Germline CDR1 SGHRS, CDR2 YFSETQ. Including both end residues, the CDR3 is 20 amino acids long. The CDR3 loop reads CASSPLADRAGTSRQRERFI.

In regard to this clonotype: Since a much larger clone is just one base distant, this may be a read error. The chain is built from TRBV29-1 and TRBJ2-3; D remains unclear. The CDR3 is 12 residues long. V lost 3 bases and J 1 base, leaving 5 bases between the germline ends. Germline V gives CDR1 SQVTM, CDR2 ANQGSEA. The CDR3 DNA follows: TGCAGCGTTGACCCTGGCACAGATACGCAGTATTTT. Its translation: CSVDPGTDTQYF.

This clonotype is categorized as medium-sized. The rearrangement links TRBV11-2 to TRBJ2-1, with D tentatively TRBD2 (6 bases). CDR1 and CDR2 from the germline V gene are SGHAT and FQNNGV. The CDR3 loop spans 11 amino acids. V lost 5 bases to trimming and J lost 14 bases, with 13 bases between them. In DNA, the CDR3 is TGTGCCAGCAGCACGGGACTTCGGGAGTTCTTC. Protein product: CASSTGLREFF.

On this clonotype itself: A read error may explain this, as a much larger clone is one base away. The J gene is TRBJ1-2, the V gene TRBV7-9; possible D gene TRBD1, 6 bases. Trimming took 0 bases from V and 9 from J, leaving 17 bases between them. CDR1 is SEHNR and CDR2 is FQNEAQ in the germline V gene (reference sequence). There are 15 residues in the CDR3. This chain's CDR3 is CASSLAGGGGSSYTF. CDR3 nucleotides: TGTGCCAGCAGCTTAGCCGGGGGAGGGGGAAGTAGCTACACCTTC.

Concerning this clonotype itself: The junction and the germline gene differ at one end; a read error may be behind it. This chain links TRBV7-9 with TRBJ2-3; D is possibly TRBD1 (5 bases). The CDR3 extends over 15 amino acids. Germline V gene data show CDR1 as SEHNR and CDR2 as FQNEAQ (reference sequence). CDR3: CANSIPLGVDYTQYF. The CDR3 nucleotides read TGTGCCAACAGCATCCCCTTAGGGGTCGATTATACGCAGTATTTT.

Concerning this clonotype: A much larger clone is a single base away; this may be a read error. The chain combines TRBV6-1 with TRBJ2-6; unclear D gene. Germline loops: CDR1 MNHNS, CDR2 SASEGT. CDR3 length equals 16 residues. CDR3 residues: CASSIRPASWANVLTF. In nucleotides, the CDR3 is TGTGCCAGCAGTATAAGGCCGGCCTCTTGGGCCAACGTCCTGACTTTC.

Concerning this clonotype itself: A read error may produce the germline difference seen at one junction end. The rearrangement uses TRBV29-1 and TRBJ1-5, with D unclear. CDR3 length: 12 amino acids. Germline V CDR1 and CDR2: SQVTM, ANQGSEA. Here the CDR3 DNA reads TGCAGCGTTGGTACAAGCAATCATCCCCAGCATTTT. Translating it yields CSVGTSNHPQHF.